This TCR beta chain was captured in a study of CD8+ T cells in alopecia areata. Study in general: Treated patients received oral tofacitinib, 5 to 10 mg twice daily.

The treatment is: oral pan-JAK inhibitor, 5-10 mg twice daily. After isolation, RNA underwent reverse transcription to generate cDNA as the sequencing template. Generated by immunoSEQ multiplex PCR, the TCRdb table keeps only in-frame clones and is missing some. Found here are about 190,000 clones, around 60% of them singletons; the top ten hold roughly 0.7%. From germline, CDR1 is MNHEY and CDR2 SVGAGI. The CDR3 is 16 residues long. V lost 2 bases, J lost 0 bases, and 10 bases lay in between. The chain employs TRBV6-5 and TRBJ2-2, with TRBD1 as a possible D gene (5 bases). Sample: CD4+ T cells sorted from blood, taken at week 4, from a patient treated with tofacitinib. The origin of this receptor is a human donor with alopecia areata. The DNA of the CDR3 is TGTGCCAGCAGTTACCCTGCAGGGTCGAACACCGGGGAGCTGTTTTTT. The encoded protein is CASSYPAGSNTGELFF.